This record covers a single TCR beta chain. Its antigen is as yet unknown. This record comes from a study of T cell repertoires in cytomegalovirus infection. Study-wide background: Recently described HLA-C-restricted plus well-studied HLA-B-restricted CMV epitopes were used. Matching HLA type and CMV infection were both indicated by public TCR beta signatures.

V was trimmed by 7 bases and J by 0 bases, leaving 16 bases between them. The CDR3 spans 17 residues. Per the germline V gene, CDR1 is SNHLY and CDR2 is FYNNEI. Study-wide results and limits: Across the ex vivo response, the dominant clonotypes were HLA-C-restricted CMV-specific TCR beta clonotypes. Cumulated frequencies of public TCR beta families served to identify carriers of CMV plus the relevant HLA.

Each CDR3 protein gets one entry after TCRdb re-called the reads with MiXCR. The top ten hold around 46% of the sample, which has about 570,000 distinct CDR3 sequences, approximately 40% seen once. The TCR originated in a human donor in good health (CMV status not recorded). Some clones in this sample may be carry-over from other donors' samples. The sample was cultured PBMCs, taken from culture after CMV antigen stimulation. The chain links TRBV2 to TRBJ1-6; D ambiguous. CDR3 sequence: CASKAGPKSSYNSPLHF. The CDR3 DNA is TGTGCCAGCAAGGCAGGACCCAAGAGCTCCTATAATTCACCCCTCCACTTT.